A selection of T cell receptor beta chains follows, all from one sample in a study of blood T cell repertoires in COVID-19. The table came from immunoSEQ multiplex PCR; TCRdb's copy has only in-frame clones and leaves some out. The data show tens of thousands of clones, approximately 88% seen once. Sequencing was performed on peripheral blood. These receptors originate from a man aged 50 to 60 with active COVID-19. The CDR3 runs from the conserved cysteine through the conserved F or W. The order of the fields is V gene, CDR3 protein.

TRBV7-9	CASSHISGANVLTF
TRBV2	CASSVRAGVGYGYTF
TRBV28	CASNPGTGTEAFF
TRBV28	CASSLGRVFNSPLHF
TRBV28	CASSLSRAYSNQPQHF
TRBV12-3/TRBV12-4	CASSTQGNTQYF
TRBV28	CASSYGQLFYGYTF
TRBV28	CASSLRATGVGGTDTQYF
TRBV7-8	CASSLETRWNEQFF
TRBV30	CAWSVTLIGQMQFF
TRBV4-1	CASSPVPQETQYF
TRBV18	CASSPTRDTEAFF
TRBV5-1	CASSLFGQGNTYEQYF
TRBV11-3	CASSLLPAGSYEQYF
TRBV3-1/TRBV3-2	CASSPTQVGGSYNEQFF
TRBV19	CASSTGQGASIHTQYF
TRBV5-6	CASSFQQRNTIYF
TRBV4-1	CASSQEPGLETQYF
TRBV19	CASTGSGRREAQYF
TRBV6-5	CASRMGSRSTEAFF
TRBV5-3	CARSLKTGKQPQHF
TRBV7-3	CASSLAGQQETQYF
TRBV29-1	CSVRLAGTNVNNEQFF
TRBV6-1	CASSELGAENTEAFF
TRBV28	CASSLGQGRIEQYF
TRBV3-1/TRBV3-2	CASSPAGGRKLFF
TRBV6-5	CASSYSKLANTGELFF
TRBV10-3	CAIKSVGIYNEQFF
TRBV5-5	CASSSVGGNYEQYF
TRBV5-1	CASSLSLGLAGVGEQFF
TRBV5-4	CASRQGRAIQYNEQFF
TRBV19	CATLTWTANTGELFF
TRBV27	CASSLRGGGFGELFF
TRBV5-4	CASSLGPWTGDRGTGELFF
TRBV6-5	CASSYSGTDTQYF
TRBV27	CASSSGLTYGYTF
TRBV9	CASSPLGGNQPQHF
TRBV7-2	CASSLAGQGYDEQYF
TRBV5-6	CASRQGHFQIGYTF
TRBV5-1	CASSSGTSGRAEQFF
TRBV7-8	CASSLRASGGLAEQYF
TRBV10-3	CAISGGTSMGNEQFF
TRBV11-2	CASSWDSTEAFF
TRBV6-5	CASSPTSGRVEQFF
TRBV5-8	CASSSLAGGVDTQYF
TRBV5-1	CASGGGAAHHEKLFF